This T cell receptor beta chain was sequenced during a study of monozygotic twins with inflammatory bowel disease. The study's findings and limits: Lower TCRbeta diversity (inverse Simpson) was seen in IBD patients than in healthy co-twins.

This CDR3 has 16 amino acids. The germline gives CDR1 SGHTA, CDR2 FQGNSA. In regard to this clonotype: Its antigen is unknown.

Researchers generated cDNA in eight separate reactions per sample. Reprocessing the 5' RACE reads, TCRdb reports a single entry for every CDR3 protein and omits DNA. This table lists about 300,000 distinct CDR3 sequences. The chain recombines TRBV7-2 with TRBJ2-1; TCRdb returns TRBD1, unconfirmable since there is no DNA. The receptor's source is a human donor with ulcerative colitis or Crohn's disease, or a healthy co-twin of an affected twin (not recorded which). Sequencing was performed on blood. CDR3 sequence reads: CASSTRLGPTYNEQFF.